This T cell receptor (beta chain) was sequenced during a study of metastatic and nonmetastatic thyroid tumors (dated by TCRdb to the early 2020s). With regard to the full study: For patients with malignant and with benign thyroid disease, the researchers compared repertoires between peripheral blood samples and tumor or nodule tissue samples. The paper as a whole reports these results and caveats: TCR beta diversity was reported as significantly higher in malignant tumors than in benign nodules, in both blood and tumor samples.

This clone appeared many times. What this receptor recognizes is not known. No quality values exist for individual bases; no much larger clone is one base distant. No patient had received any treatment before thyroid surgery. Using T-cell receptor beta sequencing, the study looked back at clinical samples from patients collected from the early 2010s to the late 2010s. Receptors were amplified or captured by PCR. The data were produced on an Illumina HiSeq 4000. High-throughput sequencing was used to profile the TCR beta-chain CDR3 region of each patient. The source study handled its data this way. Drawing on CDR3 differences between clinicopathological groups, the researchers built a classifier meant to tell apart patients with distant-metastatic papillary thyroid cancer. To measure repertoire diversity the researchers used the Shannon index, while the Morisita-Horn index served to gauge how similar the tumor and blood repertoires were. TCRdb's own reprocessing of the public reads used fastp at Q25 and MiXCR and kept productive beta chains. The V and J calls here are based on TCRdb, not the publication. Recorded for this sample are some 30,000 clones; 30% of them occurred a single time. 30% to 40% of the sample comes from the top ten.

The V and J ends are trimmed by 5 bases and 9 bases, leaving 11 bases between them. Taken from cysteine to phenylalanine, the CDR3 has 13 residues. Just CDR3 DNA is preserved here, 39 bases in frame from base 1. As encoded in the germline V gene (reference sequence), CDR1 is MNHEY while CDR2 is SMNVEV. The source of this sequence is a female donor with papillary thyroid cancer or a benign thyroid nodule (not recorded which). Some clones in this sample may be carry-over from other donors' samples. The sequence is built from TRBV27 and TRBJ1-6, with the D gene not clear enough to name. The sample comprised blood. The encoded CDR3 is CASSPMGISPLHF. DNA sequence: TGTGCCAGCAGTCCAATGGGAATTTCACCCCTCCACTTT.